What follows is one T cell receptor (beta chain) and its context. Its specificity is not known. This record belongs to a study of cytomegalovirus exposure and HLA in healthy donors. As for the study in general: Earlier results showed roughly 120 million unique TCR beta sequences derived from approximately 170 million T cells.

CDR1 MDHEN and CDR2 SYDVKM come from the germline V gene. The CDR3 covers 17 residues. Trimming took off 2 bases at V and 3 bases at J, with 20 bases between the two ends. Study-wide points: The investigators catalogued under 200 TCR beta chains as cytomegalovirus-associated. In vitro checks showed that a few CMV-associated chains really do target CMV antigens. In an earlier analysis, productive rearrangement rates for most beta V segments clustered near 87% or 30%.

The primer mix had 60 Vbeta and 13 Jbeta primers. Some clones are missing from TCRdb's copy, which holds only in-frame ones; the method was immunoSEQ multiplex PCR. The repertoire holds about 190,000 clones, with around 81% as singletons. The receptor comes from a woman aged 25 to 39 in good health and CMV-seronegative. The chain couples TRBV28 to TRBJ2-7; perhaps TRBD2 as D (6 bases). What was sequenced was PBMCs. The CDR3 here is CASSLVGRAGLSYEQYF. CDR3 DNA: TGTGCCAGCAGTTTAGTAGGCCGGGCGGGACTCAGCTACGAGCAGTACTTC.